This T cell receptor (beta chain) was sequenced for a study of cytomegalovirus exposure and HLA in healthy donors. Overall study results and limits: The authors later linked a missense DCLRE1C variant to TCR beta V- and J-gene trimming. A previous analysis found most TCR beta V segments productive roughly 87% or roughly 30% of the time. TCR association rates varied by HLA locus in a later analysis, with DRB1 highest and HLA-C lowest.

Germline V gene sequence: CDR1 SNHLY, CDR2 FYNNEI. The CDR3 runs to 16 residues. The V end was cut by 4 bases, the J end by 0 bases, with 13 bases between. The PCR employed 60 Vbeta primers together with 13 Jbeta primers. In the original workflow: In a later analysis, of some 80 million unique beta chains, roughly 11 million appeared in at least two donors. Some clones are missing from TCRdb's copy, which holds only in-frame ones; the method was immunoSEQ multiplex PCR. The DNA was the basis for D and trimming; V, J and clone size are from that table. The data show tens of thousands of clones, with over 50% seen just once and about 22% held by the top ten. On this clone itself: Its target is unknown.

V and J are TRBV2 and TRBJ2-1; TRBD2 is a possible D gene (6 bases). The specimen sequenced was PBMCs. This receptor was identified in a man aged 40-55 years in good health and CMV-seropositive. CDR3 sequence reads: CASSGRAGGSYNEQFF. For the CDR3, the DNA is TGTGCCAGCAGTGGAAGAGCCGGGGGCTCCTACAATGAGCAGTTCTTC.